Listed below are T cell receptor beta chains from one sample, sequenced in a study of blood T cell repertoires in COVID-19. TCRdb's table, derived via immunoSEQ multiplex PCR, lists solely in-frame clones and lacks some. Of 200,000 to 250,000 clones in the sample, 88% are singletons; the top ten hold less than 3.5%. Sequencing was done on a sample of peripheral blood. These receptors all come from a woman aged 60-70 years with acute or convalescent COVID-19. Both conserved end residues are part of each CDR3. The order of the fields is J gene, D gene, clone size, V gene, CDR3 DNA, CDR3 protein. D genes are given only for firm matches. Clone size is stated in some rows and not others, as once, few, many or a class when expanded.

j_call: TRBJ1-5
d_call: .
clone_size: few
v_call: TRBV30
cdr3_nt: TGTGCCTGGAGTGATTTCAGGGACAATCAGCCCCAGCATTTT
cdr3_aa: CAWSDFRDNQPQHF

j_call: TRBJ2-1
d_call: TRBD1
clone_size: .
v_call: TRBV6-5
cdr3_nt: TGTGCCAGCAGGGGACAGGGAAACTACAATGAGCAGTTCTTC
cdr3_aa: CASRGQGNYNEQFF

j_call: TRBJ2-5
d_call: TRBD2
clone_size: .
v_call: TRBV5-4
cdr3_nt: TGTGCCAGCAGCTTCGGGACTAGGGAAGAGACCCAGTACTTC
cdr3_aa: CASSFGTREETQYF

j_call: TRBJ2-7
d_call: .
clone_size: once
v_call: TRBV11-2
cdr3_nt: TGTGCCAGCAGCCCCGCGGACGAGCAGTACTTC
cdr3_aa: CASSPADEQYF

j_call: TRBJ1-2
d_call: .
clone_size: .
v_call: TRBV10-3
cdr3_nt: TGTGCCATCGGGAGAGGCCTATCTGGCTACACCTTC
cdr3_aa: CAIGRGLSGYTF

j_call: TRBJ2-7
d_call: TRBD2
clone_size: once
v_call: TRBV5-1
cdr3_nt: TGCGCCAACCCGACTAGCGGGACCTACGAGCAGTACTTC
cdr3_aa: CANPTSGTYEQYF

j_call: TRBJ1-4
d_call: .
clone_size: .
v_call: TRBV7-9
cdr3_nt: TGTGCCAGCAGCTTACGATCCGGGGGAGAAAAACTGTTTTTT
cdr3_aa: CASSLRSGGEKLFF

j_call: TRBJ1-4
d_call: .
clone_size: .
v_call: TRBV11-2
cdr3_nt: TGTGCCAGCAGCCTGCCTTCAACAGGGAATGAAAAACTGTTTTTT
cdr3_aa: CASSLPSTGNEKLFF

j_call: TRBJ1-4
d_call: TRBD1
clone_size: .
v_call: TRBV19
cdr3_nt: TGTGCCAGTGCTCATCCGGGACAGGGAGTCACTAATGAAAAACTGTTTTTT
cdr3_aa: CASAHPGQGVTNEKLFF

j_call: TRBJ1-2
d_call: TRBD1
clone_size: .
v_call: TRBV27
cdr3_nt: TGTGCCACCCGAGGGACAGGGGGATCGGGCTACACCTTC
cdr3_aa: CATRGTGGSGYTF

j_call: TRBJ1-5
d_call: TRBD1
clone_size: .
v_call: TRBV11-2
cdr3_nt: TGTGCCAGCAGCTTGGACAGGGGGCGTAATCAGCCCCAGCATTTT
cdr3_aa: CASSLDRGRNQPQHF

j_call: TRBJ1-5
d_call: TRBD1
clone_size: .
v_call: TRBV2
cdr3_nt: TGTGCCAGCAGCCGGGACAGGGGGAACAATCAGCCCCAGCATTTT
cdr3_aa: CASSRDRGNNQPQHF

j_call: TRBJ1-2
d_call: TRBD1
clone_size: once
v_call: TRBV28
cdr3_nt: TGTGCCAGCGGATCCCCCCGGACAGGGAAAAACTATGGCTACACCTTC
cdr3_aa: CASGSPRTGKNYGYTF

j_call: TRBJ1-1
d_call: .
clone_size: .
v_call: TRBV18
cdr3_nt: TGTGCCAGCTCACCTCTAAATTTCCGACAGCGGAACACTGAAGCTTTCTTT
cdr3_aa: CASSPLNFRQRNTEAFF

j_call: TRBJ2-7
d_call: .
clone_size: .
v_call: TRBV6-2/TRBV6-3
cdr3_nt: TGTGCCAGCAGTTACAGACAAACAGACCACTACGAGCAGTACTTC
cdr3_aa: CASSYRQTDHYEQYF

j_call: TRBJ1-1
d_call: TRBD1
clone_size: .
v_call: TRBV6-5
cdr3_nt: TGTGCCAGCAGGCCGGGACAGAGGAACACTGAAGCTTTCTTT
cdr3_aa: CASRPGQRNTEAFF

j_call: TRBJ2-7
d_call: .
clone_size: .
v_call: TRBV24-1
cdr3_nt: TGTGCCACCAGTGATCCCGCTAGGGGCACCGACGAGCAGTACTTC
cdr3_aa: CATSDPARGTDEQYF